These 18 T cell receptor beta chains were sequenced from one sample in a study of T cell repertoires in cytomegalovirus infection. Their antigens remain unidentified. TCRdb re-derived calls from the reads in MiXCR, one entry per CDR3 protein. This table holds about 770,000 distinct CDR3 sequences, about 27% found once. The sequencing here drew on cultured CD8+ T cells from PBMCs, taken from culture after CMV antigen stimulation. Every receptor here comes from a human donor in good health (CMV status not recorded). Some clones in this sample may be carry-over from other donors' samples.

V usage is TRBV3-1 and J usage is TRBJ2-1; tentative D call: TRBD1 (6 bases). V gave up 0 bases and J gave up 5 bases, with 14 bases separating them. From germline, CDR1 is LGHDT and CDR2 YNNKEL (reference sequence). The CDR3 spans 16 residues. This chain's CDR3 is CASSQDWDTGNNEQFF. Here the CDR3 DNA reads TGTGCCAGCAGCCAAGATTGGGACACGGGAAACAATGAGCAGTTCTTC.

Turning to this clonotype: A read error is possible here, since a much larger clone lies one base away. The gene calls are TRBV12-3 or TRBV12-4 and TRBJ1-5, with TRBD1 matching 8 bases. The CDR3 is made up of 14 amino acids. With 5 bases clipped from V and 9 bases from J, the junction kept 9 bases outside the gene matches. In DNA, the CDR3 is TGTGCCAGCAGTCTGACAGGGGTTGGACGGCCCCAGCATTTT. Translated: CASSLTGVGRPQHF.

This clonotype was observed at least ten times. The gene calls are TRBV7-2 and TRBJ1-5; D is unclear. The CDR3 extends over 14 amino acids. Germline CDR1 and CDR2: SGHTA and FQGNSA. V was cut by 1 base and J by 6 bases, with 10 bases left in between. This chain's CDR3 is CASSLVPVGQPQHF. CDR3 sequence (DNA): TGTGCCAGCAGCTTAGTTCCGGTTGGTCAGCCCCAGCATTTT.

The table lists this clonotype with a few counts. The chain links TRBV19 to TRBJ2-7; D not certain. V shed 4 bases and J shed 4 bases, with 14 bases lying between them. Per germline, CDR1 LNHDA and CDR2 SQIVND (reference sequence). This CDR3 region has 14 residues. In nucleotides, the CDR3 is TGTGCCAGTAGTACCTCCGGTGCCTTGTACGAGCAGTACTTC. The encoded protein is CASSTSGALYEQYF.

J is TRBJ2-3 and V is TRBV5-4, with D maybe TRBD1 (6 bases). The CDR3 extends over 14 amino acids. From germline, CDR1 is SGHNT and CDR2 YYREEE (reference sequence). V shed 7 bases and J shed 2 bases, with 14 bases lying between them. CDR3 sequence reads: CASSGTKITDTQYF. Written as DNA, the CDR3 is TGTGCCAGCTCGGGGACAAAAATCACAGATACGCAGTATTTT.

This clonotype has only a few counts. CDR3 sequence: CASRHGPGRTNTGELFF. CDR3 sequence (DNA): TGTGCCAGCAGACACGGTCCGGGACGGACGAACACCGGGGAGCTGTTTTTT. The rearrangement uses TRBV14 and TRBJ2-2; D possibly matches TRBD1 or TRBD2 (5 bases each). Germline values: CDR1 SGHDN, CDR2 FVKESK. V was pared by 6 bases and J by 0 bases, with 17 bases between. CDR3 length: 17 residues.

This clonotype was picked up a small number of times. CDR3 coding DNA: TGTGCCAGCAGCCCCGAGGGGGGTGGGACCGATCAGCCCCAGCATTTT. Translation gives CASSPEGGGTDQPQHF. This chain links TRBV5-5 with TRBJ1-5; possibly TRBD1 for D (6 bases). V lost 4 bases and J 5 bases, leaving 19 bases between the germline ends. The CDR3 sequence is 16 residues long. Germline V gene sequence: CDR1 SGHKS, CDR2 YYEKEE (reference sequence).

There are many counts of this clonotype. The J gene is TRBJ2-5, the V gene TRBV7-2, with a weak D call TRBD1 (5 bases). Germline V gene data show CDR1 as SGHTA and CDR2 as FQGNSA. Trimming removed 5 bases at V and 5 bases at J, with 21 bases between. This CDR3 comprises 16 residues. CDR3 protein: CASSPSGRWMRETQYF. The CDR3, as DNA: TGTGCCAGCAGCCCCTCAGGGCGATGGATGAGGGAGACCCAGTACTTC. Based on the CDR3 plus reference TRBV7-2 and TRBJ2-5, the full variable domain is GAGVSQSPSNKVTEKGKDVELRCDPISGHTALYWYRQSLGQGLEFLIYFQGNSAPDKSGLPSDRFSAERTGGSVSTLTIQRTQQEDSAVYLCASSPSGRWMRETQYFGPGTRLLVL.

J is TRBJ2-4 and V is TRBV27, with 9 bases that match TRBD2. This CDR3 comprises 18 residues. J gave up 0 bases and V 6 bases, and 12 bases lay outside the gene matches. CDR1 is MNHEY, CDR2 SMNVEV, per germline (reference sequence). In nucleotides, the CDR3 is TGTGCCAGCAGCTTACTAGCGGGCAACCGAATAGCCAAAAACATTCAGTACTTC. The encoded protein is CASSLLAGNRIAKNIQYF.

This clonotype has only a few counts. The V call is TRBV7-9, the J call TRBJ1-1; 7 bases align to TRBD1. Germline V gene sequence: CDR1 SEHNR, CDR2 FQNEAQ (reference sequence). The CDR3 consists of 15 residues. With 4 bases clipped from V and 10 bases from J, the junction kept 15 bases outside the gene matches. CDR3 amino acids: CASSSPRDREWGAFF. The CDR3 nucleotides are TGTGCCAGCAGCTCCCCCCGGGACAGAGAATGGGGAGCTTTCTTT.

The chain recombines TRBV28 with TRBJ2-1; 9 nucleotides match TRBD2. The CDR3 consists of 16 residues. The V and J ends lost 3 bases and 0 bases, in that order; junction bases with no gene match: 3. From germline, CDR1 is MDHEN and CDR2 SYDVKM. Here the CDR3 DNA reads TGTGCCAGCAGTTTCATAGCGGGGGCCTCCTACAATGAGCAGTTCTTC. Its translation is CASSFIAGASYNEQFF. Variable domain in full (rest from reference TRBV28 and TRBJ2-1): DVKVTQSSRYLVKRTGEKVFLECVQDMDHENMFWYRQDPGLGLRLIYFSYDVKMKEKGDIPEGYSVSREKKERFSLILESASTNQTSMYLCASSFIAGASYNEQFFGPGTRLTVL.

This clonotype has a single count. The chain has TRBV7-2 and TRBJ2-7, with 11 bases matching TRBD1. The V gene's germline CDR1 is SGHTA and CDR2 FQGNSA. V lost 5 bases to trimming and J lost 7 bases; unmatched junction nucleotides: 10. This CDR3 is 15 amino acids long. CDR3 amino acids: CASSAGTGGLKEQYF. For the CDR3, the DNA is TGTGCCAGCAGCGCCGGGACAGGGGGTCTTAAAGAGCAGTACTTC.

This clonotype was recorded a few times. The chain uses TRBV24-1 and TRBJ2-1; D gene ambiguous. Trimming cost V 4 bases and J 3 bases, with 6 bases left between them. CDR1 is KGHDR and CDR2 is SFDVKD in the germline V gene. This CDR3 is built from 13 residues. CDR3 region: CATSDPIYNEQFF. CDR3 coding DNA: TGTGCCACCAGTGACCCCATCTACAATGAGCAGTTCTTC.

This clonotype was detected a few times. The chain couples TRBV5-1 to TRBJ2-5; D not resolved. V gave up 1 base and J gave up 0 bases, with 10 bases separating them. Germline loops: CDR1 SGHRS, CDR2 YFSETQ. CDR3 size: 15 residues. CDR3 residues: CASSLRGPYQETQYF. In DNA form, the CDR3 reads TGCGCCAGCAGCTTGAGAGGACCGTACCAAGAGACCCAGTACTTC.

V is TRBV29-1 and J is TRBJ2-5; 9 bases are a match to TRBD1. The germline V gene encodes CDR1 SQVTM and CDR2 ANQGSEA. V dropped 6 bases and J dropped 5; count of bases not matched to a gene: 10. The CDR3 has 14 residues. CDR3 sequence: CSVSGQGSRETQYF. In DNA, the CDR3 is TGCAGCGTCTCGGGACAGGGTTCACGGGAGACCCAGTACTTC.

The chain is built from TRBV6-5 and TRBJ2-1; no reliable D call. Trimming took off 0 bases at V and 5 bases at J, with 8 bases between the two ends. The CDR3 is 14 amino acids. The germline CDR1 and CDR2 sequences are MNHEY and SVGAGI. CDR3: CASSYSPTDNEQFF. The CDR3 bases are TGTGCCAGCAGTTACTCCCCTACCGACAATGAGCAGTTCTTC.

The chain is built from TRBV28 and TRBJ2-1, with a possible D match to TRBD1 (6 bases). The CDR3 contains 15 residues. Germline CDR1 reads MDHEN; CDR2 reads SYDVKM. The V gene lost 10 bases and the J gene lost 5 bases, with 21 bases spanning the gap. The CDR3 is CATQFESTGDNEQFF. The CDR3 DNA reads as TGTGCCACCCAGTTTGAATCGACAGGTGACAATGAGCAGTTCTTC.

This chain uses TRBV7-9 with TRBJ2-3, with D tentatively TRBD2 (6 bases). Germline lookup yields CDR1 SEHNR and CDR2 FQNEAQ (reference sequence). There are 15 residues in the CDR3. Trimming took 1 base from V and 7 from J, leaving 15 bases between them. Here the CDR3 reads CASSLDLQGGHTQYF. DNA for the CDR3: TGTGCCAGCAGCTTAGATCTCCAGGGAGGACATACGCAGTATTTT.